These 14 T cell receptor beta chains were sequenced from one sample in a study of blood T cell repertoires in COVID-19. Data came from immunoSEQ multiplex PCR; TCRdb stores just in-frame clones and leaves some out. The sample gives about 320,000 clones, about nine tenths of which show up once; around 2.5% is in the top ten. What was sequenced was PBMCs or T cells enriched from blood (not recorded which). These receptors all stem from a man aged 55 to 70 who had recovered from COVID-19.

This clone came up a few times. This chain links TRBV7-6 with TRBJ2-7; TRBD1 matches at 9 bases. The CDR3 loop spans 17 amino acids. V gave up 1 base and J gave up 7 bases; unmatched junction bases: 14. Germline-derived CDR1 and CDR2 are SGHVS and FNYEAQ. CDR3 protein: CASSLGEVGQGSWEQYF. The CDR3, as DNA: TGTGCCAGCAGCTTAGGGGAAGTAGGACAGGGGTCTTGGGAGCAGTACTTC.

CDR3 sequence reads: CASSVIPMGQARNTEAFF. The CDR3 DNA is TGTGCCAGCAGCGTAATTCCAATGGGACAGGCCAGAAACACTGAAGCTTTCTTT. The V call is TRBV9, the J call TRBJ1-1; 8 bases line up with TRBD1. The CDR3 runs to 18 residues. The germline V gene encodes CDR1 SGDLS and CDR2 YYNGEE. Trimming at V came to 1 base and at J to 2 bases, leaving 13 bases not matched to a gene.

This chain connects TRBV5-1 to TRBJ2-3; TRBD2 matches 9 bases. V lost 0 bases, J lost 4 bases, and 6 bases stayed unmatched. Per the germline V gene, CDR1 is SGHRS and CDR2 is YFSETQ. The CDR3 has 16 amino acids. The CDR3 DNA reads TGCGCCAGCAGCTTGGTTGGCGGGGGGGCCGCAGATACGCAGTATTTT. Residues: CASSLVGGGAADTQYF.

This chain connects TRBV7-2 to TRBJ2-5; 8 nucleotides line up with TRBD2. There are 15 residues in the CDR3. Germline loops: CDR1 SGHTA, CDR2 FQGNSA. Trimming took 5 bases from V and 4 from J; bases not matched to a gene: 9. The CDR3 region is CASSKTGTSGETQYF. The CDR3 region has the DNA TGTGCCAGCAGCAAAACCGGTACTAGCGGAGAGACCCAGTACTTC.

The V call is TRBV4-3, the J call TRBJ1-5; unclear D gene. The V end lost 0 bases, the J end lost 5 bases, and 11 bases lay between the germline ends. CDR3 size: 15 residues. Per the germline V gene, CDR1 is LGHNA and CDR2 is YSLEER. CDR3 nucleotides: TGCGCCAGCAGCCAAGATCTAACCCATTATCAGCCCCAGCATTTT. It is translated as CASSQDLTHYQPQHF.

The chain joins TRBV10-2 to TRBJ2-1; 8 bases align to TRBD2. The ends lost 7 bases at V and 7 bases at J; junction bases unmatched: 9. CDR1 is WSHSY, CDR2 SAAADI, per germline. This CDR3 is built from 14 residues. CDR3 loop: CASKREKIGNEQFF. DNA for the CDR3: TGCGCCAGCAAGCGGGAGAAGATTGGGAATGAGCAGTTCTTC.

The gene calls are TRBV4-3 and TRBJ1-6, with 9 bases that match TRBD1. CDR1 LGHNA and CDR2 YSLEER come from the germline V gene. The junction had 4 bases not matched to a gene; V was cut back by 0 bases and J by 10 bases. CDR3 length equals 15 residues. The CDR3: CASSQDHRGQSPLHF. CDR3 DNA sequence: TGCGCCAGCAGCCAAGATCACAGGGGGCAATCACCCCTCCACTTT.

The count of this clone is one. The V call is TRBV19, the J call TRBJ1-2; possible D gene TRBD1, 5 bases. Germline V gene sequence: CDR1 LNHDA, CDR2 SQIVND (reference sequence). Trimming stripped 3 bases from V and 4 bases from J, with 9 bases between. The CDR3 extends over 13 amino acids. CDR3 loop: CASSISGAYGYTF. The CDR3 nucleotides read TGTGCCAGTAGTATTTCTGGGGCCTATGGCTACACCTTC.

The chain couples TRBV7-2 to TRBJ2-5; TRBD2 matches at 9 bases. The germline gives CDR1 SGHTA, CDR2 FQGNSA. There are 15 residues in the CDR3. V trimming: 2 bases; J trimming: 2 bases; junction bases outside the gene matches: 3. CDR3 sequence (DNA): TGTGCCAGCAGCTTATTTAGCGGGGGTCAAGAGACCCAGTACTTC. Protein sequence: CASSLFSGGQETQYF.

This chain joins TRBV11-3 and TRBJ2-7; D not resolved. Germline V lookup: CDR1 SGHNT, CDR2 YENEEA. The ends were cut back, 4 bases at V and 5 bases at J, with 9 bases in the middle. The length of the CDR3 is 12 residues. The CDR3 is CASSSELDEQYF. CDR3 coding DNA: TGTGCCAGCAGCTCCGAGCTGGACGAGCAGTACTTC.

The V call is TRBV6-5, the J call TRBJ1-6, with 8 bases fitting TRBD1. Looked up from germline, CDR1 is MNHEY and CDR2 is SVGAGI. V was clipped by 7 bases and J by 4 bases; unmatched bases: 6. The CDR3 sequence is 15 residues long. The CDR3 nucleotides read TGTGCCAGCAACGCCGGGACAGGATATAATTCACCCCTCCACTTT. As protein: CASNAGTGYNSPLHF.

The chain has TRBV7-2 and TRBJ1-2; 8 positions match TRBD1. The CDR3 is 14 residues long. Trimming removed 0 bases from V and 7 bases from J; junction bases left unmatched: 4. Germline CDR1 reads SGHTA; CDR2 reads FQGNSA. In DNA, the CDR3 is TGTGCCAGCAGCTTAGCGACAGGGGCCGGTGGCTACACCTTC. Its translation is CASSLATGAGGYTF.

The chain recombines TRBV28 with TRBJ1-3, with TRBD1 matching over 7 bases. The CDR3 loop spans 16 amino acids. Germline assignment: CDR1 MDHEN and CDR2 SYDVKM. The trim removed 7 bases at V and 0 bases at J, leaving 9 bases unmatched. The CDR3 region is CASKGGRDFSGNTIYF. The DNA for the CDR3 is TGTGCCAGCAAAGGGGGCAGGGATTTCTCTGGAAACACCATATATTTT. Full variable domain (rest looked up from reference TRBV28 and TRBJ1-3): DVKVTQSSRYLVKRTGEKVFLECVQDMDHENMFWYRQDPGLGLRLIYFSYDVKMKEKGDIPEGYSVSREKKERFSLILESASTNQTSMYLCASKGGRDFSGNTIYFGEGSWLTVV.

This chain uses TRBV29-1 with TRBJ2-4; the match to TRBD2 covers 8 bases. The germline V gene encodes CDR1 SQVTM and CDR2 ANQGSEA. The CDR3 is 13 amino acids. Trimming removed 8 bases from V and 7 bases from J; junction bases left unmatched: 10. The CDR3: CSIIGGAGNIQYF. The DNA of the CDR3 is TGCAGCATAATCGGGGGGGCCGGTAACATTCAGTACTTC.